Following are 32 T cell receptor beta chains from one sample sequenced in a study of regulatory T cells in long-lasting Graves disease. Building of the TCR beta libraries involved iRepertoire HTBI primers and Arm-PCR of CDR3 regions. One entry per CDR3 protein, called by TCRdb with MiXCR from the multiplex PCR reads. There are about 530,000 distinct CDR3 sequences in the sample; roughly 15% occur only once, and approximately 25% lies in the top ten. Time point denoted: newly diagnosed GD, antithyroid drugs for less than 3 months. Making the TCR library involved RNA that had been extracted from PBMCs. These data were likewise used in another study, on T cells in Graves' hyperthyroidism and ophthalmopathy.

Specimen: peripheral blood mononuclear cells (PBMCs), collected at new diagnosis, from a patient treated with antithyroid drugs. The receptor set was obtained from a woman aged 35-65 years with Graves disease.

This clonotype was detected ten times or more. The CDR3 spells CASSESPGGGTDTQYF. Here the CDR3 DNA reads TGTGCCAGCAGTGAATCCCCAGGAGGCGGCACAGATACGCAGTATTTT. The chain employs TRBV2 and TRBJ2-3; D is perhaps TRBD2 (5 bases). Trimming shortened V by 2 bases and J by 1 base, and 13 bases separated the two germline ends. Looked up from germline, CDR1 is SNHLY and CDR2 is FYNNEI. This CDR3 region has 16 residues. Together with reference TRBV2 and TRBJ2-3, the CDR3 gives the full variable domain: EPEVTQTPSHQVTQMGQEVILRCVPISNHLYFYWYRQILGQKVEFLVSFYNNEISEKSEIFDDQFSVERPDGSNFTLKIRSTKLEDSAMYFCASSESPGGGTDTQYFGPGTRLTVL.

Note on this clonotype: This likely stems from a read error, as it lies one base from a far larger clone. This chain uses TRBV7-2 with TRBJ2-3; D might be TRBD2 (5 bases). The DNA end is a closer match to TRBJ2-5, so the J assignment may be wrong. This CDR3 has 15 residues. Germline loops: CDR1 SGHTA, CDR2 FQGNSA. CDR3 sequence reads: CASGLDLARSETQYF. The CDR3 DNA is TGTGCCAGCGGCCTCGATCTAGCTCGGTCAGAGACCCAGTACTTC.

This clonotype was picked up many times. The chain couples TRBV28 to TRBJ2-7, with D perhaps being TRBD1 or TRBD2 (6 bases each). The CDR3 is made up of 14 amino acids. From germline, CDR1 is MDHEN and CDR2 SYDVKM. Trimming stripped 6 bases from V and 3 bases from J, with 15 bases between. CDR3 sequence reads: CASSSGGLSYEQYF. CDR3 sequence (DNA): TGTGCCAGCAGCTCCGGGGGCCTTAGCTACGAGCAGTACTTC.

V is TRBV6-1 and J is TRBJ1-1; TRBD1 is a possible D gene (5 bases). CDR3 size: 15 residues. Trimming pared 7 bases from V and 6 bases from J, leaving 21 bases between. Germline V gene lookup returns CDR1 MNHNS and CDR2 SASEGT. CDR3 nucleotide sequence: TGTGCCAGCACTCTTAGGTTAGGGGAAGTGGCTGAAGCTTTCTTT. Its translation: CASTLRLGEVAEAFF.

The table lists this clonotype with a few counts. This rearrangement joins TRBV4-1 to TRBJ2-7, with D hard to call. Deletions cut 4 bases from V and 6 bases from J, with 13 bases between. Germline CDR1 is MGHRA and CDR2 is YSYEKL. There are 13 residues in the CDR3. CDR3 amino acids: CASSPSLGIEQYF. Written as DNA, the CDR3 is TGCGCCAGCAGCCCCTCCCTCGGAATCGAGCAGTACTTC.

This clonotype was counted ten times or more. Possible read error: a much larger clone is one base away. V is TRBV12-3 or TRBV12-4 and J is TRBJ1-5, with D uncertain. The CDR3 length is 13 residues. V shed 2 bases and J shed 1 base, with 3 bases lying between them. CDR3 region: CASSLKSNQPQHF. The DNA of the CDR3 is TGTGCCAGCAGTTTAAAGAGCAATCAGCCCCAGCATTTT.

The table lists this clonotype with many counts. The J gene is TRBJ2-3, the V gene TRBV11-3, with a tentative D call TRBD2 (6 bases). The CDR3 loop spans 15 amino acids. Germline CDR1 is SGHNT and CDR2 is YENEEA. Trimming cost V 3 bases and J 4 bases, with 14 bases left between them. The CDR3 is CASSFRLEGADTQYF. As DNA, the CDR3 is TGTGCCAGCAGCTTCCGACTAGAAGGAGCAGATACGCAGTATTTT.

CDR3 nucleotides: TGCAGTGCTAGAGTAAGCCCCGGGGGTATGAACACTGAAGCTTTCTTT. Residues: CSARVSPGGMNTEAFF. V is TRBV20-1 and J is TRBJ1-1; D might be TRBD1 (5 bases). CDR3 size: 16 residues. Between the trimmed V and J ends, which lost 1 base and 0 bases, there was a span of 15 bases. Germline values: CDR1 DFQATT, CDR2 SNEGSKA (reference sequence).

This clonotype has at least ten counts. The rearrangement uses TRBV6-1 and TRBJ1-4, with TRBD1 identical over 9 bases. The CDR3 covers 15 residues. Per the germline V gene, CDR1 is MNHNS and CDR2 is SASEGT. With 9 bases clipped from V and 11 bases from J, the junction kept 16 bases outside the gene matches. For the CDR3, the DNA is TGTGCCAGAAAGCAGTTTCAGGACAGGGGTTACAAACTGTTTTTT. Amino acid sequence: CARKQFQDRGYKLFF.

This clonotype has just a few counts. DNA for the CDR3: TGCGCCAGCAGCCGGACTAGGGGGATGGAGACCCAGTACTTC. It is translated as CASSRTRGMETQYF. The chain employs TRBV5-1 and TRBJ2-5; a possible D gene is TRBD2 (7 bases). The CDR3 runs 14 residues. V shed 4 bases and J shed 5 bases, with 15 bases lying between them. Looked up from germline, CDR1 is SGHRS and CDR2 is YFSETQ.

The rearrangement joins TRBV29-1 to TRBJ1-3; D gene ambiguous. Germline loops: CDR1 SQVTM, CDR2 ANQGSEA. V was cut by 4 bases and J by 6 bases, with 16 bases left in between. CDR3 length: 14 amino acids. CDR3 region: CSVVASDRQNTIYF. The CDR3 bases are TGCAGCGTTGTCGCTTCTGATCGCCAAAACACCATATATTTT.

The chain carries TRBV13 and TRBJ2-3, with D possibly being TRBD1 (6 bases). V was clipped by 5 bases and J by 2 bases, with 14 bases between them. Germline values: CDR1 PRHDT, CDR2 FYEKMQ (reference sequence). CDR3 length: 15 residues. CDR3 in DNA: TGTGCCAGCAGCCGCCGGACAGCCCCCACAGATACGCAGTATTTT. This encodes CASSRRTAPTDTQYF.

This clonotype was seen many times. The chain recombines TRBV12-3 or TRBV12-4 with TRBJ2-3; no clear D gene. The CDR3 loop spans 10 amino acids. V was shortened by 9 bases and J by 5 bases, with 6 bases between the two germline ends. The CDR3 here is CASMQDTQYF. CDR3 sequence (DNA): TGTGCCAGTATGCAAGATACGCAGTATTTT.

This clonotype was seen at least ten times. V and J are TRBV12-3 or TRBV12-4 and TRBJ1-6; D remains unclear. This CDR3 is 14 amino acids long. V dropped 3 bases and J dropped 9 bases, with 12 bases sitting between them. CDR3: CASSFGQLVSPLHF. The CDR3 nucleotides are TGTGCCAGCAGTTTTGGGCAATTGGTTTCACCCCTCCACTTT.

This clonotype showed up many times. The V call is TRBV5-5, the J call TRBJ1-5; D is undetermined. Germline values: CDR1 SGHKS, CDR2 YYEKEE (reference sequence). The CDR3 spans 14 residues. Trimming removed 0 bases at V and 6 bases at J, with 10 bases between. CDR3 bases: TGTGCCAGCAGCTTGGGAGGCGGGAGTCAGCCCCAGCATTTT. Amino acid sequence: CASSLGGGSQPQHF.

This clonotype was picked up many times. The rearrangement joins TRBV19 to TRBJ2-3, with 7 bases matching TRBD1. Germline V gives CDR1 LNHDA, CDR2 SQIVND (reference sequence). This CDR3 has 15 residues. Trimming at V came to 5 bases and at J to 2 bases, leaving 7 bases not matched to a gene. The CDR3 DNA sequence: TGTGCCAGTAGTGCTGACAGGGCATACACAGATACGCAGTATTTT. Protein sequence: CASSADRAYTDTQYF.

The sample holds a few counts of this clonotype. The gene calls are TRBV10-1 and TRBJ2-4; TRBD1 aligns across 8 bases. Unmatched junction bases numbered 4, after V lost 2 bases and J lost 4 bases. This CDR3 contains 15 residues. CDR1 and CDR2 (germline): WNHNN, SYGVQD (reference sequence). CDR3 sequence reads: CASSEGQGTKNIQYF. In DNA, the CDR3 is TGCGCCAGCAGTGAGGGACAGGGAACAAAAAACATTCAGTACTTC.

This clonotype was seen at least ten times. The rearrangement joins TRBV27 to TRBJ1-1, with TRBD1 matching over 7 bases. The germline gives CDR1 MNHEY, CDR2 SMNVEV (reference sequence). The trim removed 6 bases at V and 6 bases at J, leaving 13 bases unmatched. The CDR3 length is 15 residues. The CDR3 DNA reads TGTGCCAGCAGAGGGTCGACAGGGCTCGTCGCTGAAGCTTTCTTT. Translating gives CASRGSTGLVAEAFF.

This rearrangement joins TRBV4-2 to TRBJ2-3, with 10 bases aligning to TRBD2. CDR3 size: 18 residues. Germline CDR1 and CDR2: LGHNA and YNFKEQ. J was trimmed by 4 bases and V by 4 bases; bases with no gene match: 14. The CDR3 protein is CASSPEGSGGARSDTQYF. Written as DNA, the CDR3 is TGTGCCAGCAGCCCCGAGGGGAGCGGGGGGGCCAGATCAGATACGCAGTATTTT.

There are a few counts of this clonotype. The chain combines TRBV5-1 with TRBJ2-6; 7 bases fit TRBD1. CDR3 size: 17 residues. Trimming removed 3 bases from V and 1 base from J; junction bases left unmatched: 7. Per the germline V gene, CDR1 is SGHRS and CDR2 is YFSETQ. As DNA, the CDR3 is TGCGCCAGCAGCTCCCAGACAGGGACGTCTGGGGCCAACGTCCTGACTTTC. As protein: CASSSQTGTSGANVLTF.

The table lists this clonotype with a few counts. The chain joins TRBV2 to TRBJ2-5; D is undetermined. Germline values: CDR1 SNHLY, CDR2 FYNNEI. The CDR3 sequence is 14 residues long. CDR3: CVSFGPEPRETQYF. The CDR3 DNA reads as TGTGTCTCCTTTGGTCCCGAACCTCGAGAGACCCAGTACTTC.

The V call is TRBV20-1, the J call TRBJ2-2, with 11 positions matching TRBD2. CDR3 length: 15 amino acids. The V and J ends lost 3 bases and 5 bases, in that order; junction bases with no gene match: 5. The germline gives CDR1 DFQATT, CDR2 SNEGSKA (reference sequence). The CDR3 region is CSARDRLAGTGELFF. The CDR3, as DNA: TGCAGTGCTAGGGACAGACTAGCGGGAACCGGGGAGCTGTTTTTT.

This clonotype was counted ten times or more. The chain recombines TRBV29-1 with TRBJ1-1; possibly TRBD1 for D (6 bases). This CDR3 contains 10 residues. Deletions cut 4 bases from V and 7 bases from J, with 7 bases between. Germline CDR1 reads SQVTM; CDR2 reads ANQGSEA. Here the CDR3 DNA reads TGCAGCGTTGGACAGGTTGAAGCTTTCTTT. It specifies CSVGQVEAFF.

The chain recombines TRBV10-3 with TRBJ2-7; 7 bases are a match to TRBD1. The V segment lost 0 bases and the J segment 1 base; nucleotides outside the gene matches: 3. Germline loops: CDR1 ENHRY, CDR2 SYGVKD. CDR3 length: 15 residues. CDR3 protein: CAISESPGQSYEQYF. The DNA of the CDR3 is TGTGCCATCAGTGAGTCCCCGGGACAGTCCTACGAGCAGTACTTC.

This clonotype was seen a handful of times. This CDR3 reads CASSYDLAGGGVQYF. In DNA, the CDR3 is TGTGCCAGCAGTTACGACCTAGCGGGGGGTGGGGTGCAGTACTTC. The chain combines TRBV6-2 or TRBV6-3 with TRBJ2-7; 11 positions agree with TRBD2. V was clipped by 2 bases and J by 9 bases; unmatched bases: 9. This CDR3 is built from 15 residues. CDR1 and CDR2 from the germline V gene are MNHEY and SVGEGT.

This clonotype has at least ten counts. The rearrangement joins TRBV2 to TRBJ1-1; D remains ambiguous. This CDR3 region has 16 residues. The V gene lost 7 bases and the J gene lost 1 base, with 19 bases spanning the gap. Germline CDR1 is SNHLY and CDR2 is FYNNEI. The CDR3 DNA sequence: TGTGCCAGCAAGGAACAGACGCTACGACGGAACACTGAAGCTTTCTTT. Its translation is CASKEQTLRRNTEAFF.

This clonotype has a count of ten or more. This chain links TRBV11-2 with TRBJ2-7, with 8 nucleotides matching TRBD1. The CDR3 covers 16 residues. From germline, CDR1 is SGHAT and CDR2 FQNNGV. Trimming at V came to 4 bases and at J to 2 bases, leaving 10 bases not matched to a gene. The CDR3 coding sequence is TGTGCCAGCAGCTCCACTGACAGGGGCTACACCTACGAGCAGTACTTC. Translated: CASSSTDRGYTYEQYF.

The gene calls are TRBV4-1 and TRBJ1-5, with D hard to call. Germline loops: CDR1 MGHRA, CDR2 YSYEKL. This CDR3 spans 14 amino acids. V was shortened by 0 bases and J by 2 bases, with 5 bases between the two germline ends. The CDR3 loop reads CASSQDRRNQPQHF. CDR3 bases: TGCGCCAGCAGCCAAGACAGACGCAATCAGCCCCAGCATTTT.

This clonotype has ten or more counts. This sequence joins TRBV12-3 or TRBV12-4 and TRBJ1-5; D gene uncertain. V was clipped by 6 bases and J by 5 bases, with 11 bases between them. The CDR3 length is 13 residues. The DNA for the CDR3 is TGTGCCAGCAGGAACAGCGAGGATCAGCCCCAGCATTTT. Protein sequence: CASRNSEDQPQHF.

The J gene is TRBJ1-2, the V gene TRBV20-1; 7 positions agree with TRBD1. Per germline, CDR1 DFQATT and CDR2 SNEGSKA (reference sequence). This CDR3 is built from 15 residues. V was clipped by 3 bases and J by 4 bases; unmatched bases: 11. The CDR3 protein is CSARGGYRGAYGYTF. CDR3 DNA sequence: TGCAGTGCTAGGGGCGGTTACAGGGGCGCCTATGGCTACACCTTC.

This clonotype was detected ten times or more. The rearrangement joins TRBV2 to TRBJ2-3; 14 bases agree with TRBD2. The V and J ends lost 6 bases and 9 bases, in that order; junction bases with no gene match: 5. Germline CDR1 is SNHLY and CDR2 is FYNNEI. The CDR3 is 14 amino acids. CDR3 nucleotides: TGTGCCAGCAGCCCCAGGACTAGCGGGGGGACGCAGTATTTT. Translation: CASSPRTSGGTQYF. Full variable domain (rest looked up from reference TRBV2 and TRBJ2-3): EPEVTQTPSHQVTQMGQEVILRCVPISNHLYFYWYRQILGQKVEFLVSFYNNEISEKSEIFDDQFSVERPDGSNFTLKIRSTKLEDSAMYFCASSPRTSGGTQYFGPGTRLTVL.

This clonotype came up many times. CDR3 in amino acids: CSARDERQGGNEQFF. CDR3 nucleotides: TGCAGTGCTAGAGATGAGCGACAGGGTGGGAATGAGCAGTTCTTC. The rearrangement links TRBV20-1 to TRBJ2-1; 7 positions match TRBD1. Germline V gene lookup returns CDR1 DFQATT and CDR2 SNEGSKA (reference sequence). The CDR3 loop spans 15 amino acids. J lost 7 bases, V lost 0 bases, and 9 bases had no gene match.